This T cell receptor (beta chain) is from a study of molecular identifiers for immune sequencing clone quantification. Across the whole study: Five aliquots were made in replicates from the RNA of 20,000 or 100,000 naive CD8 cells, and four were sequenced. Findings of the study overall: Sizes of highly expanded clones could be underestimated through identical TCRs sharing a barcode. The share of molecules held by clones above 20 RNA copies was over 97% in effector cells and under 1% in naive cells.

The authors gated naive CD8 T cells as CD8+CD4-CCR7+CD45RA+ for sorting. Germline V gene sequence: CDR1 LNHDA, CDR2 SQIVND (reference sequence). CDR3 size: 16 residues. V gave up 0 bases and J gave up 2 bases, with 14 bases separating them. This clonotype was detected a few times. The antigen remains unidentified. Using its own MiXCR run on the PCR reads, TCRdb lists one record per CDR3 protein. The sample has hundreds of thousands of distinct CDR3 sequences, around 25% seen once. The chain links TRBV19 to TRBJ2-7, with D uncertain. The sequence was collected from a human donor in good health. Some libraries in this study had Jurkat cell RNA spiked in. The sequenced sample was naive CD8+ T cells from blood, with Jurkat cell RNA spiked in. Subset denoted: FACS-sorted CD8+CD4-CCR7+CD45RA+ naive T cells. The CDR3 is CASSIDPSTITYEQYF. The CDR3 coding sequence is TGTGCCAGTAGTATAGATCCTTCGACGATCACCTACGAGCAGTACTTC.